The 19 T cell receptor beta chains below were found in one sample sequenced in a study of cytomegalovirus exposure and HLA in healthy donors. PCR involved 60 Vbeta and 13 Jbeta primers. TCRdb's table, derived via immunoSEQ multiplex PCR, lists solely in-frame clones and lacks some. The sample has 170,000 or so clones, 80% to 85% seen once. Source material: PBMCs. The source is a man aged 50 to 59 in good health and CMV-seronegative.

The chain employs TRBV5-1 and TRBJ2-3; D may be TRBD2 (5 bases). Germline assignment: CDR1 SGHRS and CDR2 YFSETQ. V was cut by 4 bases and J by 4 bases, with 7 bases left in between. This CDR3 is 12 amino acids long. Here the CDR3 DNA reads TGCGCCAGCAGCCTACTAGCAGATACGCAGTATTTT. As protein: CASSLLADTQYF.

V is TRBV18 and J is TRBJ2-3, with TRBD1 as a possible D gene (5 bases). The CDR3 has 15 amino acids. The germline gives CDR1 KGHSH, CDR2 LQKENI. Trimming cost V 2 bases and J 6 bases, with 15 bases left between them. Here the CDR3 reads CASSPKQAVSDTQYF. CDR3 nucleotide sequence: TGTGCCAGCTCACCAAAACAGGCCGTATCGGATACGCAGTATTTT.

The J gene is TRBJ2-3, the V gene TRBV5-8, with 11 bases identical to TRBD2. V trimming: 0 bases; J trimming: 4 bases; junction bases outside the gene matches: 7. The CDR3 spans 17 residues. Germline CDR1 and CDR2: SGHTS and YDEGEE. The CDR3 spells CASSLDLAGGSADTQYF. In DNA, the CDR3 is TGTGCCAGCAGCTTGGACCTAGCGGGGGGTTCGGCAGATACGCAGTATTTT.

The chain combines TRBV15 with TRBJ2-7, with 11 nucleotides matching TRBD1. The length of the CDR3 is 14 residues. Germline V gene lookup returns CDR1 LNHNV and CDR2 YYDKDF (reference sequence). Trimming took 5 bases from V and 6 from J; bases not matched to a gene: 6. CDR3 protein: CATSGTGGAFEQYF. The CDR3, as DNA: TGTGCCACCAGCGGGACAGGGGGGGCCTTCGAGCAGTACTTC.

The chain joins TRBV7-2 to TRBJ2-7; 11 nucleotides line up with TRBD1. The germline CDR1 and CDR2 sequences are SGHTA and FQGNSA. There are 16 residues in the CDR3. Trimming cost V 1 base and J 3 bases; bases outside gene matches: 5. The CDR3 protein is CASSLVGQGALYEQYF. CDR3 sequence (DNA): TGTGCCAGCAGCTTAGTAGGACAGGGGGCGCTCTACGAGCAGTACTTC.

This chain connects TRBV7-6 to TRBJ2-5, with D tentatively TRBD2 (6 bases). Germline values: CDR1 SGHVS, CDR2 FNYEAQ. The CDR3 runs 15 residues. V was cut by 4 bases and J by 7 bases, with 19 bases left in between. CDR3 sequence: CASSSGTGGFRTQYF. DNA of the CDR3: TGTGCCAGCAGCTCCGGGACTGGGGGTTTTAGGACCCAGTACTTC.

The rearrangement links TRBV6-1 to TRBJ2-7; possibly TRBD2 for D (6 bases). CDR1 is MNHNS and CDR2 is SASEGT in the germline V gene. V was trimmed by 3 bases and J by 0 bases, leaving 12 bases between them. This CDR3 has 15 residues. Written as DNA, the CDR3 is TGTGCCAGCAGTGAGCCTGGCGGGGTCTCCTACGAGCAGTACTTC. Protein sequence: CASSEPGGVSYEQYF.

This clone was seen only a few times. This chain uses TRBV6-5 with TRBJ2-7; perhaps TRBD1 as D (5 bases). Germline CDR1 reads MNHEY; CDR2 reads SVGAGI. The CDR3 has 14 residues. V gave up 0 bases and J gave up 6 bases, with 12 bases separating them. CDR3 residues: CASSYSRRASEQYF. CDR3 nucleotides: TGTGCCAGCAGTTACTCACGCAGGGCAAGCGAGCAGTACTTC.

V gene TRBV2 combines with J gene TRBJ1-2; 9 nucleotides match TRBD1. V was pared by 6 bases and J by 4 bases, with 6 bases of the junction left unmatched. This CDR3 is 14 amino acids long. Per germline, CDR1 SNHLY and CDR2 FYNNEI. The DNA for the CDR3 is TGTGCCAGCAGGAACAGGGGGCAAGGCTATGGCTACACCTTC. Its translation is CASRNRGQGYGYTF. Looking up the rest from reference TRBV2 and TRBJ1-2 gives the full variable domain: EPEVTQTPSHQVTQMGQEVILRCVPISNHLYFYWYRQILGQKVEFLVSFYNNEISEKSEIFDDQFSVERPDGSNFTLKIRSTKLEDSAMYFCASRNRGQGYGYTFGSGTRLTVV.

The CDR3 sequence is CASRRPGQWNSPLHF. The CDR3 region has the DNA TGTGCCAGTAGGAGACCGGGACAGTGGAATTCACCCCTCCACTTT. The rearrangement links TRBV19 to TRBJ1-6; 7 bases fit TRBD1. The J segment lost 7 bases and the V segment lost 6 bases, leaving 9 bases of the junction unmatched. CDR1 LNHDA and CDR2 SQIVND come from the germline V gene (reference sequence). The CDR3 totals 15 residues. Based on the CDR3 plus reference TRBV19 and TRBJ1-6, the full variable domain is DGGITQSPKYLFRKEGQNVTLSCEQNLNHDAMYWYRQDPGQGLRLIYYSQIVNDFQKGDIAEGYSVSREKKESFPLTVTSAQKNPTAFYLCASRRPGQWNSPLHFGNGTRLTVT.

This sequence joins TRBV7-3 and TRBJ2-7; D is ambiguous. Germline V gene sequence: CDR1 SGHTA, CDR2 FQGTGA. CDR3 size: 13 residues. The germline V and J ends were trimmed by 2 bases and 5 bases, with 10 bases remaining between them. DNA for the CDR3: TGTGCCAGCAGCTTATATGGTCCGGACGAGCAGTACTTC. Translating it yields CASSLYGPDEQYF.

This clone was detected a few times. J is TRBJ1-5 and V is TRBV7-3, with D unclear. The V gene's germline CDR1 is SGHTA and CDR2 FQGTGA. The ends were cut back, 0 bases at V and 1 base at J, with 22 bases in the middle. There are 20 residues in the CDR3. CDR3 nucleotide sequence: TGTGCCAGCAGCTTAACTTCATTGGCCGGGATCGACCGAAGCAATCAGCCCCAGCATTTT. Its protein is CASSLTSLAGIDRSNQPQHF.

The chain couples TRBV28 to TRBJ1-5, with D hard to call. The CDR3 consists of 16 residues. V was trimmed by 1 base and J by 1 base, leaving 11 bases between them. CDR1 is MDHEN, CDR2 SYDVKM, per germline. DNA of the CDR3: TGTGCCAGCAGTTTATCGGGGAGGACCAGCAATCAGCCCCAGCATTTT. It codes for CASSLSGRTSNQPQHF.

The chain combines TRBV6-5 with TRBJ2-3; 7 nucleotides agree with TRBD1. CDR1 and CDR2 from the germline V gene are MNHEY and SVGAGI. The CDR3 contains 15 residues. V gave up 5 bases and J gave up 1 base; unmatched junction bases: 6. CDR3 nucleotides: TGTGCCAGCAGTATCTTCCAGGGGGGCACAGATACGCAGTATTTT. Translated, it gives CASSIFQGGTDTQYF.

This chain links TRBV6-1 with TRBJ2-7, with D perhaps matching TRBD2 (5 bases). V was trimmed by 6 bases and J by 7 bases, leaving 16 bases between them. This CDR3 is 13 amino acids long. Germline V gene data show CDR1 as MNHNS and CDR2 as SASEGT. As DNA, the CDR3 is TGTGCCAGCAGCCCCCGACCGGGCGGGGAGCAGTACTTC. Protein product: CASSPRPGGEQYF.

The V call is TRBV9, the J call TRBJ1-2, with D possibly matching TRBD1 (6 bases). The CDR3 sequence is 14 residues long. Germline V gene sequence: CDR1 SGDLS, CDR2 YYNGEE. Trimming left V 5 bases short and J 0 bases short, with 11 bases between. CDR3 coding DNA: TGTGCCAGCAGTAAGGGGGGGTCTAACTATGGCTACACCTTC. The encoded protein is CASSKGGSNYGYTF.

To note about this clone: This same CDR3 is encoded by further DNA sequences in the sample. The chain couples TRBV6-5 to TRBJ1-6; no firm D call. CDR3 size: 16 residues. The germline V and J ends were trimmed by 2 bases and 0 bases, with 8 bases remaining between them. Germline-derived CDR1 and CDR2 are MNHEY and SVGAGI. The CDR3 spells CASSYAESSYNSPLHF. The CDR3 coding sequence is TGTGCCAGCAGTTACGCCGAGAGCTCCTATAATTCACCCCTCCACTTT.

The rearrangement joins TRBV6-5 to TRBJ1-6; a weak D match, TRBD1 (5 bases). V lost 2 bases and J lost 4, with 6 bases in between. The germline V gene has CDR1 MNHEY and CDR2 SVGAGI. CDR3 length equals 14 residues. The CDR3: CASSYRQYNSPLHF. The CDR3 coding sequence is TGTGCCAGCAGTTACCGACAGTATAATTCACCCCTCCACTTT.

The chain has TRBV2 and TRBJ2-4; no clear D. The CDR3 is 13 residues long. Trimming removed 7 bases at V and 5 bases at J, with 12 bases between. Germline CDR1 is SNHLY and CDR2 is FYNNEI. For the CDR3, the DNA is TGTGCCAGCACCGGGTTTGTCGAAAACATTCAGTACTTC. It encodes CASTGFVENIQYF.